This T cell receptor (beta chain) was recovered during a study of CD8 T cells in Susac syndrome. Random hexamers were used to reverse transcribe an amount of roughly 0.45 to 1 ug RNA. With immunoSEQ multiplex PCR, TCR beta CDR3 was amplified across 54 Vbeta and 13 Jbeta. TCRdb re-derived calls from the immunoSEQ multiplex PCR reads in MiXCR, one entry per CDR3 protein. The data contain under 200,000 distinct CDR3 sequences, around 94% of them singletons. Germline assignment: CDR1 MNHEY and CDR2 SVGAGI. The trim removed 2 bases at V and 4 bases at J, leaving 4 bases unmatched. The CDR3 runs to 14 residues.

The receptor's source is a human donor with Susac syndrome. Sequencing was done on a sample of CD4+ T cells from PBMCs. The chain recombines TRBV6-5 with TRBJ1-1, with TRBD1 identical over 7 bases. CDR3: CASSYVQGGTEAFF. CDR3 DNA: TGTGCCAGCAGTTACGTGCAGGGGGGCACTGAAGCTTTCTTT.